What follows are 31 T cell receptor beta chains derived from one specimen sequenced in a study of T cells after yellow fever vaccination. TCRdb passed the 5' RACE reads through MiXCR, listing each CDR3 protein once. The sample has some 350,000 distinct CDR3 sequences; 3.5% to 4.5% are singletons. Sequenced material: PBMCs, taken 5 days after the yellow fever booster vaccination. The receptors here all came from a man younger than 35 who received the YFV17D yellow fever vaccine.

This clonotype was detected a few times. The rearrangement uses TRBV20-1 and TRBJ2-1, with 9 nucleotides matching TRBD2. Germline V gives CDR1 DFQATT, CDR2 SNEGSKA (reference sequence). The V and J ends lost 4 bases and 7 bases, in that order; junction bases with no gene match: 11. The CDR3 sequence is 15 residues long. CDR3 loop: CSAMRGGLLRNEQFF. Written as DNA, the CDR3 is TGCAGTGCTATGCGGGGGGGGCTTCTTCGAAATGAGCAGTTCTTC.

This clonotype was detected only a few times. The chain employs TRBV23-1 and TRBJ2-5, with D possibly matching TRBD1 (8 bases). TRBV23-1 is flagged as an ORF with uncertain function. Trimming left V 0 bases short and J 4 bases short, with 15 bases between. The CDR3 runs 16 residues. The CDR3 DNA follows: TGCGCCAGCAGTCAATCAGTCTACAGGGGGGGAGAGACCCAGTACTTC. It specifies CASSQSVYRGGETQYF.

This chain uses TRBV5-1 with TRBJ1-4; 9 nucleotides align to TRBD1. The CDR3 runs to 15 residues. The J segment lost 5 bases and the V segment lost 4 bases, leaving 6 bases of the junction unmatched. Germline CDR1 SGHRS, CDR2 YFSETQ. The DNA of the CDR3 is TGCGCCAGCAGCGGAGGGACAGGGTCGAATGAAAAACTGTTTTTT. This encodes CASSGGTGSNEKLFF.

This clonotype has more than one count but fewer than ten. The chain links TRBV7-2 to TRBJ1-2; D remains ambiguous. The CDR3 is made up of 16 amino acids. CDR1 and CDR2 (germline): SGHTA, FQGNSA. V lost 1 base and J lost 0, with 12 bases in between. CDR3 DNA: TGTGCCAGCAGCTTAGAGTTTTGGAGATCTAACTATGGCTACACCTTC. Amino acid sequence: CASSLEFWRSNYGYTF.

The V gene is TRBV12-3 or TRBV12-4, the J gene TRBJ2-1; 8 bases agree with TRBD2. V lost 6 bases and J lost 3; bases outside the gene matches: 10. The CDR3 runs to 16 residues. CDR3: CASRPPTSERYNEQFF. CDR3 in DNA: TGTGCCAGCAGACCCCCGACTAGCGAGCGCTACAATGAGCAGTTCTTC.

For this clonotype: This clone may be a read error of a much larger clone one base away. The rearrangement links TRBV5-1 to TRBJ2-1, with a tentative D call TRBD1 (7 bases). The ends were cut back, 8 bases at V and 4 bases at J, with 13 bases in the middle. The germline V gene has CDR1 SGHRS and CDR2 YFSETQ. This CDR3 is built from 13 residues. The CDR3 reads CARSRGEYNEQFF. The CDR3 DNA reads as TGCGCCAGGAGCAGGGGGGAGTACAATGAGCAGTTCTTC. Together with reference TRBV5-1 and TRBJ2-1, the CDR3 gives the full variable domain: KAGVTQTPRYLIKTRGQQVTLSCSPISGHRSVSWYQQTPGQGLQFLFEYFSETQRNKGNFPGRFSGRQFSNSRSEMNVSTLELGDSALYLCARSRGEYNEQFFGPGTRLTVL.

Ten or more counts support this clonotype. This rearrangement joins TRBV5-6 to TRBJ1-4, with no clear D. The CDR3 has 13 amino acids. Looked up from germline, CDR1 is SGHDT and CDR2 is YYEEEE. The germline V and J ends were trimmed by 0 bases and 6 bases, with 6 bases remaining between them. The CDR3 DNA reads TGTGCCAGCAGCTTGGGGGCATATGAAAAACTGTTTTTT. It specifies CASSLGAYEKLFF.

This chain uses TRBV6-6 with TRBJ1-2; D perhaps matches TRBD1 (5 bases). Germline V gives CDR1 MNHNY, CDR2 SVGAGI (reference sequence). The CDR3 spans 14 residues. The V and J ends lost 9 bases and 7 bases respectively, with 21 bases between them. CDR3 sequence reads: CASTSRDRRGGYTF. CDR3 nucleotide sequence: TGTGCCAGTACTTCCAGGGACCGGCGGGGTGGCTACACCTTC.

This clonotype came up many times. For the CDR3, the DNA is TGTGCCAGCAGCTTACAAGGGGGCAGGGATCAGCCCCAGCATTTT. As protein: CASSLQGGRDQPQHF. The gene calls are TRBV11-2 and TRBJ1-5; TRBD1 agrees at 7 bases. The CDR3 length is 15 residues. Germline V gene sequence: CDR1 SGHAT, CDR2 FQNNGV. Trimming at V came to 2 bases and at J to 5 bases, leaving 6 bases not matched to a gene.

In this sample, this clonotype turned up many times. The chain links TRBV12-3 or TRBV12-4 to TRBJ2-1, with TRBD2 matching over 12 bases. J lost 7 bases, V lost 5 bases, and 6 bases had no gene match. This CDR3 is 15 amino acids long. The CDR3 spells CASSPSGGAWNEQFF. DNA for the CDR3: TGTGCCAGCAGTCCTAGCGGGGGGGCTTGGAATGAGCAGTTCTTC.

This clonotype was found a few times. This chain connects TRBV18 to TRBJ2-4; a weak D match, TRBD2 (6 bases). This CDR3 has 17 amino acids. V was cut by 4 bases and J by 0 bases, with 16 bases left in between. Germline-derived CDR1 and CDR2 are KGHSH and LQKENI. The CDR3 coding sequence is TGTGCCAGCTCACACAATGTCGGGAGTTTAGCCAAAAACATTCAGTACTTC. As protein: CASSHNVGSLAKNIQYF.

This clonotype has only a few counts. The chain couples TRBV5-4 to TRBJ2-5; 7 bases line up with TRBD1. Germline V gene sequence: CDR1 SGHNT, CDR2 YYREEE (reference sequence). The CDR3 runs 16 residues. J gave up 0 bases and V 2 bases, and 7 bases lay outside the gene matches. CDR3 region: CASSFPDRAYQETQYF. In nucleotides, the CDR3 is TGTGCCAGCAGCTTCCCAGACAGGGCTTACCAAGAGACCCAGTACTTC.

There are many counts of this clonotype. The rearrangement joins TRBV24-1 to TRBJ2-1; D uncertain. The CDR3 covers 13 residues. V dropped 9 bases and J dropped 5 bases, with 13 bases sitting between them. Germline CDR1 is KGHDR and CDR2 is SFDVKD. CDR3 loop: CATASANDNEQFF. As DNA, the CDR3 is TGTGCCACCGCAAGTGCGAACGACAATGAGCAGTTCTTC.

V is TRBV7-2 and J is TRBJ2-7; 10 bases agree with TRBD1. Germline trimming cut 5 bases from V and 4 bases from J; bases unmatched to any gene: 8. Germline V gene lookup returns CDR1 SGHTA and CDR2 FQGNSA. The CDR3 runs 15 residues. The CDR3 region is CASSPRDRGRYEQYF. The CDR3, as DNA: TGTGCCAGCAGCCCGAGGGACAGGGGACGGTACGAGCAGTACTTC.

There are a few counts of this clonotype. A much larger clone is a single base away; this may be a read error. This chain joins TRBV5-1 and TRBJ1-1; the D is unclear. The CDR3 loop spans 13 amino acids. CDR1 is SGHRS, CDR2 YFSETQ, per germline. The V gene lost 2 bases and the J gene lost 1 base, with 6 bases spanning the gap. As DNA, the CDR3 is TGCGCCAGCAGCTTCGGGAAGAACACTGAAGCTTTCTTT. Translated, it gives CASSFGKNTEAFF. Full variable domain (outside the CDR3, taken from reference TRBV5-1 and TRBJ1-1): KAGVTQTPRYLIKTRGQQVTLSCSPISGHRSVSWYQQTPGQGLQFLFEYFSETQRNKGNFPGRFSGRQFSNSRSEMNVSTLELGDSALYLCASSFGKNTEAFFGQGTRLTVV.

The V gene is TRBV20-1, the J gene TRBJ1-5; D not resolved. Trimming left V 3 bases short and J 7 bases short, with 10 bases between. Germline V lookup: CDR1 DFQATT, CDR2 SNEGSKA (reference sequence). This CDR3 region has 12 residues. The DNA for the CDR3 is TGCAGTGCTAGCCCAGCGGGACAGCCCCAGCATTTT. This codes for CSASPAGQPQHF.

The chain combines TRBV3-1 with TRBJ2-5; 9 nucleotides match TRBD2. Germline values: CDR1 LGHDT, CDR2 YNNKEL (reference sequence). The CDR3 totals 17 residues. Losses at the gene ends were 3 bases for V and 2 bases for J; bases not matched to a gene: 10. As DNA, the CDR3 is TGTGCCAGCAGCCACTCCCCACTAGCGGGCCCACAAGAGACCCAGTACTTC. This codes for CASSHSPLAGPQETQYF.

This clonotype has only a few counts. The V and J genes are TRBV4-1 and TRBJ2-1; D gene uncertain. The CDR3 runs to 13 residues. Germline V gene sequence: CDR1 MGHRA, CDR2 YSYEKL. Between the trimmed V and J ends, which lost 1 base and 5 bases, there was a span of 6 bases. CDR3 amino acids: CASSQGEHNEQFF. CDR3 nucleotides: TGCGCCAGCAGCCAAGGTGAGCACAATGAGCAGTTCTTC.

This clonotype has at least ten counts. This sequence joins TRBV9 and TRBJ1-2; TRBD1 aligns across 9 bases. J was trimmed by 6 bases and V by 1 base; bases with no gene match: 7. Germline V gene lookup returns CDR1 SGDLS and CDR2 YYNGEE. The CDR3 totals 15 residues. As DNA, the CDR3 is TGTGCCAGCAGCGTAACACAGGGGGCGCGGGATGGCTACACCTTC. Protein product: CASSVTQGARDGYTF.

This clonotype turned up a few times. V is TRBV5-1 and J is TRBJ2-7; D gene ambiguous. The CDR3 sequence is 15 residues long. V was clipped by 7 bases and J by 4 bases, with 21 bases between them. Germline CDR1 is SGHRS and CDR2 is YFSETQ. This chain's CDR3 is CASSAWTGLGYEQYF. CDR3 coding DNA: TGCGCCAGCTCCGCGTGGACGGGTCTCGGGTACGAGCAGTACTTC.

The J gene is TRBJ1-1, the V gene TRBV12-3 or TRBV12-4; no clear D. V lost 5 bases to trimming and J lost 4 bases, with 17 bases between them. The CDR3 runs to 15 residues. The CDR3 reads CASSRAQRDRTEAFF. The CDR3 nucleotides read TGTGCCAGCAGTCGCGCCCAACGGGATCGCACTGAAGCTTTCTTT.

This clonotype occurred many times. The rearrangement uses TRBV27 and TRBJ2-5; D might be TRBD1 (5 bases). CDR3 length: 12 residues. Deletions cut 8 bases from V and 4 bases from J, with 11 bases between. Germline CDR1 reads MNHEY; CDR2 reads SMNVEV (reference sequence). DNA of the CDR3: TGTGCCAGCCAAGGGGTAGGAGAGACCCAGTACTTC. This codes for CASQGVGETQYF.

This clonotype was seen only a few times. The V and J genes are TRBV6-2 or TRBV6-3 and TRBJ2-2; D not resolved. The CDR3 runs to 14 residues. Germline loops: CDR1 MNHEY, CDR2 SVGEGT. Between the trimmed V and J ends, which lost 3 bases and 7 bases, there was a span of 12 bases. CDR3 sequence (DNA): TGTGCCAGCAGTTATTCGTCGGGTCTCGGGGAGCTGTTTTTT. Protein: CASSYSSGLGELFF.

This clonotype showed up just a few times. V gene TRBV4-3 combines with J gene TRBJ1-4; 10 nucleotides agree with TRBD1. With 1 base clipped from V and 7 bases from J, the junction kept 15 bases outside the gene matches. The CDR3 extends over 19 amino acids. Germline V gene data show CDR1 as LGHNA and CDR2 as YSLEER. CDR3 sequence reads: CASSQGLGQGSSRREKLFF. CDR3 sequence (DNA): TGCGCCAGCAGCCAAGGGCTGGGACAGGGGTCTTCGAGGCGTGAAAAACTGTTTTTT.

This clonotype was recorded at least ten times. The rearrangement joins TRBV6-6 to TRBJ2-3; no clear D. The V end was cut by 6 bases, the J end by 1 base, with 17 bases between. The germline gives CDR1 MNHNY, CDR2 SVGAGI (reference sequence). The CDR3 loop spans 16 amino acids. The CDR3 nucleotides are TGTGCCAGCAGCCCTCGTGGCCTCGCGGGCACAGATACGCAGTATTTT. Encoded protein: CASSPRGLAGTDTQYF.

This clonotype was found a few times. The chain joins TRBV5-1 to TRBJ2-3; 13 bases map to TRBD2. This CDR3 has 17 residues. CDR1 is SGHRS and CDR2 is YFSETQ in the germline V gene. Trimming took 4 bases from V and 0 from J; bases not matched to a gene: 5. CDR3 sequence reads: CASSPGLAGSSTDTQYF. CDR3 DNA: TGCGCCAGCAGCCCGGGACTAGCGGGATCTAGCACAGATACGCAGTATTTT. Combining the CDR3 with reference TRBV5-1 and TRBJ2-3 gives the whole variable domain KAGVTQTPRYLIKTRGQQVTLSCSPISGHRSVSWYQQTPGQGLQFLFEYFSETQRNKGNFPGRFSGRQFSNSRSEMNVSTLELGDSALYLCASSPGLAGSSTDTQYFGPGTRLTVL.

This clonotype was counted many times. In nucleotides, the CDR3 is TGTGCCAGCAGCTTATGGGCAGGGGGCCGACAGGGGCCCCAGCATTTT. It is translated as CASSLWAGGRQGPQHF. The chain couples TRBV7-8 to TRBJ1-5; TRBD1 matches at 8 bases. This CDR3 is built from 16 residues. Germline V CDR1 and CDR2: SGHVS, FQNEAQ. Losses at the gene ends were 2 bases for V and 9 bases for J; bases not matched to a gene: 12.

The table lists this clonotype with many counts. The chain combines TRBV5-1 with TRBJ2-1; D is ambiguous. Germline values: CDR1 SGHRS, CDR2 YFSETQ. The CDR3 has 13 residues. V lost 4 bases and J 9 bases, leaving 14 bases between the germline ends. In DNA, the CDR3 is TGCGCCAGCAGCCGTGTTCTAGTGGGTGAGCAGTTCTTC. This translates into CASSRVLVGEQFF.

This clonotype has at least ten counts. This sequence joins TRBV28 and TRBJ2-2, with D perhaps matching TRBD1 (6 bases). The CDR3 length is 16 residues. The V gene lost 3 bases and the J gene lost 4 bases, with 15 bases spanning the gap. Germline V gene data show CDR1 as MDHEN and CDR2 as SYDVKM. The CDR3 DNA is TGTGCCAGCAGTTTGGGGCAGGGGACCTTCACCGGGGAGCTGTTTTTT. Translated: CASSLGQGTFTGELFF.

This clonotype was detected many times. The gene calls are TRBV28 and TRBJ2-3, with 9 bases fitting TRBD2. The CDR3 is 16 amino acids. CDR1 and CDR2 from the germline V gene are MDHEN and SYDVKM. V was pared by 5 bases and J by 7 bases, with 13 bases of the junction left unmatched. The CDR3, as DNA: TGTGCCAGCAGTACCCCCGCGGGAGGGGGGCGTTATACGCAGTATTTT. Amino acids: CASSTPAGGGRYTQYF.

This clonotype was detected a few times. This chain connects TRBV4-3 to TRBJ2-3; possibly TRBD1 or TRBD2 for D (6 bases each). The germline V and J ends were trimmed by 1 base and 4 bases, with 15 bases remaining between them. The length of the CDR3 is 16 residues. CDR1 and CDR2 from the germline V gene are LGHNA and YSLEER. CDR3 amino acids: CASSQVGGGHSDTQYF. CDR3 nucleotides: TGCGCCAGCAGCCAAGTCGGAGGGGGGCACTCAGATACGCAGTATTTT.